Listed below are T cell receptor beta chains from one sample, sequenced in a study of cytomegalovirus exposure and HLA in healthy donors. Clones were sequenced by immunoSEQ multiplex PCR, and TCRdb holds only the in-frame ones, with some missing. The sample is made up of approximately 54,000 clones, and the top ten hold approximately 7% of it. The sample taken for sequencing was PBMCs. The receptor set was obtained from a woman aged 40 to 55 in good health and CMV-seronegative. Both conserved end residues are part of each CDR3. D genes are given only for firm matches.

V	D	J	CDR3	DNA
TRBV5-4	-	TRBJ1-6	CASSLEGQYNSPLHF	TGTGCCAGCAGCTTGGAGGGACAATATAATTCACCCCTCCACTTT
TRBV6-1	TRBD1	TRBJ1-2	CASRATGVAYGYTF	TGTGCCAGCAGAGCGACAGGGGTGGCCTATGGCTACACCTTC
TRBV28	TRBD1	TRBJ1-4	CASTPGQGDEKLFF	TGTGCCAGCACCCCTGGACAGGGTGATGAAAAACTGTTTTTT
TRBV7-9	TRBD2	TRBJ2-2	CASSRLTSGRARATGELFF	TGTGCCAGCAGCCGCCTGACTAGCGGGAGGGCTCGTGCCACCGGGGAGCTGTTTTTT
TRBV10-3	-	TRBJ2-7	CAISDYERGTYEQYF	TGTGCCATCAGTGATTACGAGAGGGGGACCTACGAGCAGTACTTC
TRBV19	-	TRBJ2-7	CASSSRLETYEQYF	TGTGCCAGTAGTTCCAGACTAGAGACCTACGAGCAGTACTTC
TRBV7-8	TRBD2	TRBJ2-5	CASSEGRGVETQYF	TGTGCCAGCAGCGAGGGGAGGGGCGTGGAGACCCAGTACTTC
TRBV9	TRBD2	TRBJ2-5	CASSPGLAGVETQYF	TGTGCCAGCAGCCCCGGACTAGCGGGAGTAGAGACCCAGTACTTC
TRBV19	TRBD1	TRBJ1-2	CASSPSTGSIYGYTF	TGTGCCAGTAGTCCATCGACAGGGTCCATCTATGGCTACACCTTC
TRBV27	TRBD2	TRBJ2-2	CASSFRTSGGNTGELFF	TGTGCCAGCAGTTTTCGAACTAGCGGGGGGAACACCGGGGAGCTGTTTTTT
TRBV4-2	-	TRBJ2-2	CASSPLRNSGGNTGELFF	TGTGCCAGCAGCCCTCTCAGAAATAGCGGAGGGAACACCGGGGAGCTGTTTTTT
TRBV19	-	TRBJ1-5	CASSIASSGEGQHQHF	TGTGCCAGTAGTATTGCCTCCTCAGGGGAGGGTCAGCACCAGCATTTT
TRBV2	TRBD2	TRBJ2-3	CASSEAGGGADTQYF	TGTGCCAGCAGTGAGGCCGGGGGGGGCGCGGATACGCAGTATTTT
TRBV6-5	-	TRBJ2-1	CASSYSRTSVNEQFF	TGTGCCAGCAGTTACTCGAGGACATCGGTCAATGAGCAGTTCTTC
TRBV28	-	TRBJ1-1	CASSLTGANTEAFF	TGTGCCAGCAGTTTGACAGGAGCGAACACTGAAGCTTTCTTT
TRBV30	TRBD2	TRBJ2-7	CAWSVPLAGPYEQYF	TGTGCCTGGAGTGTACCTCTAGCGGGGCCCTACGAGCAGTACTTC
TRBV18	-	TRBJ2-3	CASSPQGGTDTQYF	TGTGCCAGCTCACCACAGGGGGGCACAGATACGCAGTATTTT
TRBV4-2	-	TRBJ1-2	CASSQDVGGVGYTF	TGTGCCAGCAGCCAAGACGTAGGAGGGGTCGGCTACACCTTC
TRBV30	-	TRBJ2-3	CAWTPTGPTDTQYF	TGTGCCTGGACTCCCACAGGCCCCACAGATACGCAGTATTTT
TRBV9	-	TRBJ2-2	CASSVVPVTGELFF	TGTGCCAGCAGCGTAGTTCCGGTCACCGGGGAGCTGTTTTTT
TRBV27	TRBD2	TRBJ2-7	CASSPVGTSGVIPYEQYF	TGTGCCAGCAGCCCCGTCGGGACTAGCGGAGTCATTCCCTACGAGCAGTACTTC
TRBV7-8	-	TRBJ2-7	CASSLEPYEQYF	TGTGCCAGCAGCTTAGAGCCCTACGAGCAGTACTTC
TRBV28	-	TRBJ1-2	CASQGITYGYTF	TGTGCCAGCCAGGGGATAACCTATGGCTACACCTTC
TRBV18	-	TRBJ2-6	CASSPPQGSSGANVLTF	TGTGCCAGCTCACCACCACAGGGCTCCTCTGGGGCCAACGTCCTGACTTTC
TRBV18	-	TRBJ1-2	CASSKTRDTNYGYTF	TGTGCCAGCTCGAAGACAAGGGACACTAACTATGGCTACACCTTC
TRBV6-5	-	TRBJ2-3	CASSVRLGTDTQYF	TGTGCCAGCAGTGTCAGACTGGGCACAGATACGCAGTATTTT
TRBV5-4	TRBD1	TRBJ2-7	CASSLKLDRGTYEQYF	TGTGCCAGCAGCTTGAAACTGGACAGGGGGACCTACGAGCAGTACTTC
TRBV14	-	TRBJ1-6	CASSQAIDNSPLHF	TGTGCCAGCAGCCAAGCCATTGATAATTCACCCCTCCACTTT
TRBV11-3	TRBD1	TRBJ2-7	CASSQGGQGADEQYF	TGTGCCAGCAGCCAAGGGGGACAGGGGGCGGACGAGCAGTACTTC
TRBV6-1	-	TRBJ2-7	CASSTEGPYEQYF	TGTGCCAGCAGTACGGAGGGGCCGTACGAGCAGTACTTC
TRBV5-1	TRBD1	TRBJ2-7	CASSLPTGGYEQYF	TGCGCCAGCAGCTTACCTACAGGGGGCTACGAGCAGTACTTC
TRBV6-6	-	TRBJ2-7	CASVAGEAEQYF	TGTGCCAGCGTGGCAGGGGAAGCCGAGCAGTACTTC
TRBV20-1	-	TRBJ2-3	CSASGRDTQYF	TGCAGTGCTAGCGGGAGAGATACGCAGTATTTT
TRBV6-1	TRBD2	TRBJ2-2	CASRLAGYTGELFF	TGTGCCAGCAGACTAGCGGGGTACACCGGGGAGCTGTTTTTT
TRBV10-3	TRBD2	TRBJ2-3	CAISESASGSSDTQYF	TGTGCCATCAGTGAGTCGGCTAGCGGATCTTCAGATACGCAGTATTTT
TRBV28	TRBD2	TRBJ2-7	CASSYPGGGGSYEQYF	TGTGCCAGCAGTTACCCGGGGGGTGGAGGGAGCTACGAGCAGTACTTC
TRBV4-3	TRBD2	TRBJ2-5	CASSEQTSGETQYF	TGCGCCAGCAGTGAGCAGACTAGCGGGGAGACCCAGTACTTC
TRBV4-1	TRBD1	TRBJ1-5	CASSPGQGDDQPQHF	TGCGCCAGCAGCCCGGGACAGGGGGATGATCAGCCCCAGCATTTT
TRBV7-9	TRBD1	TRBJ2-3	CASSLTGSSTDTQYF	TGTGCCAGCAGCTTGACAGGGTCAAGCACAGATACGCAGTATTTT
TRBV13	TRBD2	TRBJ2-1	CASSLGTSSYNEQFF	TGTGCCAGCAGCTTGGGGACTAGCTCCTACAATGAGCAGTTCTTC
TRBV6-5	TRBD1	TRBJ2-7	CASREGTGRGEQYF	TGTGCCAGCAGAGAGGGGACAGGGAGGGGTGAGCAGTACTTC
TRBV9	-	TRBJ1-2	CASSLQDGVNYGYTF	TGTGCCAGCAGCTTACAGGACGGAGTGAACTATGGCTACACCTTC
TRBV19	-	TRBJ1-5	CATASVAESYSNQPQHF	TGTGCCACCGCGAGCGTGGCAGAGTCGTATAGCAATCAGCCCCAGCATTTT
TRBV18	TRBD1	TRBJ2-3	CASSPAAGGRDTQYF	TGTGCCAGCTCACCAGCGGCAGGGGGCCGGGATACGCAGTATTTT
TRBV28	-	TRBJ1-2	CAILQGSNYGYTF	TGTGCCATTTTACAGGGCAGCAACTATGGCTACACCTTC
TRBV4-2	TRBD1	TRBJ2-7	CASSQGTENYEQYF	TGTGCCAGCAGCCAGGGGACAGAGAACTACGAGCAGTACTTC
TRBV5-5	-	TRBJ2-7	CASSFGGIVREQYF	TGTGCCAGCAGCTTCGGCGGGATAGTGCGGGAGCAGTACTTC
TRBV10-3	TRBD1	TRBJ2-2	CAIRGQGVNTGELFF	TGTGCCATCAGAGGACAGGGCGTTAACACCGGGGAGCTGTTTTTT
TRBV25-1	TRBD2	TRBJ2-7	CASSDSSGNKYYEQYF	TGTGCCAGCAGTGACTCTAGCGGGAACAAGTACTACGAGCAGTACTTC
TRBV7-2	TRBD1	TRBJ1-2	CASNQGDRSGGDYGYTF	TGTGCCAGCAACCAGGGGGACCGGAGCGGTGGGGACTATGGCTACACCTTC
TRBV9	-	TRBJ2-1	CASSVEATWAEAQFF	TGTGCCAGCAGCGTAGAAGCCACCTGGGCAGAAGCCCAGTTCTTC
TRBV5-1	-	TRBJ1-1	CASSSGGGGNTEAFF	TGCGCCAGCAGCTCGGGGGGGGGTGGGAACACTGAAGCTTTCTTT
TRBV6-1	-	TRBJ1-1	CASSPEDRTEAFF	TGTGCCAGCAGCCCTGAGGATCGGACTGAAGCTTTCTTT
TRBV5-6	-	TRBJ2-5	CASSTPGQAKETQYF	TGTGCCAGCAGCACCCCTGGACAAGCCAAAGAGACCCAGTACTTC